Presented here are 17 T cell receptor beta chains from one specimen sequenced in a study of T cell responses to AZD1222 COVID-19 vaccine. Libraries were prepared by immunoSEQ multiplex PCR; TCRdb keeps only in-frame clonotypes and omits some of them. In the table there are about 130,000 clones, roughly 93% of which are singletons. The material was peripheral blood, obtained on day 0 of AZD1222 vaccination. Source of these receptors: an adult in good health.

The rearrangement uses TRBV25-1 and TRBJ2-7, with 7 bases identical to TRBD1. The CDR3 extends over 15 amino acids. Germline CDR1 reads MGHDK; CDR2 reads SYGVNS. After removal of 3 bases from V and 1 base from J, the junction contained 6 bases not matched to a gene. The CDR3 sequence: CASSDEGGLSYEQYF. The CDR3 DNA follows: TGTGCCAGCAGTGACGAAGGGGGCTTGTCCTACGAGCAGTACTTC.

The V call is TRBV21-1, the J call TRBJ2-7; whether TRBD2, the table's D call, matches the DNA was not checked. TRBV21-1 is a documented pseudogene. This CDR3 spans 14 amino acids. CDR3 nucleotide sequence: TGTGCCAGCAGCGCCCGGGAATTATCCTACGAGCAGTACTTC. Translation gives CASSARELSYEQYF.

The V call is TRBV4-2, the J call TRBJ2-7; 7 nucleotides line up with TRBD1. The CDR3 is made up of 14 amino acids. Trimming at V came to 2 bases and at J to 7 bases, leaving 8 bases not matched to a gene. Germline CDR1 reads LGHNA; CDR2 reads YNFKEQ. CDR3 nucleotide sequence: TGTGCCAGCAGCCAAAGCCTCGACAGGGTTGAGCAGTACTTC. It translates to CASSQSLDRVEQYF.

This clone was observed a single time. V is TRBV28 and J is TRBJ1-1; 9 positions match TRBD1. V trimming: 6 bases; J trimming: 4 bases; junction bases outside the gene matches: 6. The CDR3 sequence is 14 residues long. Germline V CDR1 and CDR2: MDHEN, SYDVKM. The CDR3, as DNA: TGTGCCAGCAGGGTACAGGGGGCTAGCACTGAAGCTTTCTTT. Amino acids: CASRVQGASTEAFF.

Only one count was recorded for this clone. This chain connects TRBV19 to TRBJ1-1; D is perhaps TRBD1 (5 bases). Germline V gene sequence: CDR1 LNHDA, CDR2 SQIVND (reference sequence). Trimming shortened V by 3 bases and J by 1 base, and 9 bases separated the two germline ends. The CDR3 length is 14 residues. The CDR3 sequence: CASSMGGTNTEAFF. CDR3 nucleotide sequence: TGTGCCAGTAGTATGGGAGGGACGAACACTGAAGCTTTCTTT. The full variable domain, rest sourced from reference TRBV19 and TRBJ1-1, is DGGITQSPKYLFRKEGQNVTLSCEQNLNHDAMYWYRQDPGQGLRLIYYSQIVNDFQKGDIAEGYSVSREKKESFPLTVTSAQKNPTAFYLCASSMGGTNTEAFFGQGTRLTVV.

The CDR3 DNA reads TGTGCCAGCAGTCAGGGTTACAATGAGCAGTTCTTC. It is translated as CASSQGYNEQFF. This sequence joins TRBV27 and TRBJ2-1; D may be TRBD1 (5 bases). The CDR3 runs 12 residues. The V gene lost 5 bases and the J gene lost 4 bases, with 6 bases spanning the gap. CDR1 and CDR2 from the germline V gene are MNHEY and SMNVEV (reference sequence).

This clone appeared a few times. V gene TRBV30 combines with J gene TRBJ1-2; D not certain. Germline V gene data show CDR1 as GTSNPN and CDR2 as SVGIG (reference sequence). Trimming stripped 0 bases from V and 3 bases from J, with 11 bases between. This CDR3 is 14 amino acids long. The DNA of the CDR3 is TGTGCCTGGAGTGTACAAGGGTTCGACTATGGCTACACCTTC. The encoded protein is CAWSVQGFDYGYTF.

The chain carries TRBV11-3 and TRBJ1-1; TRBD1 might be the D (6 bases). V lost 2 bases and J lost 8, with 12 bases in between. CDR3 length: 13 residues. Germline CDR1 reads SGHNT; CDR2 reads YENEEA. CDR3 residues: CASSLTQGGEAFF. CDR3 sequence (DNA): TGTGCCAGCAGCTTAACACAGGGCGGAGAAGCTTTCTTT.

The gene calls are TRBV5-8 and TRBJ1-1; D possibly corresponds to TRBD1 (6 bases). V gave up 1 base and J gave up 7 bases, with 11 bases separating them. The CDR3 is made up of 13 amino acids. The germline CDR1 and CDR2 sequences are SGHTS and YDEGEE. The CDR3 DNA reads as TGTGCCAGCAGCTTGAACGAGGGGGATGAAGCTTTCTTT. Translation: CASSLNEGDEAFF.

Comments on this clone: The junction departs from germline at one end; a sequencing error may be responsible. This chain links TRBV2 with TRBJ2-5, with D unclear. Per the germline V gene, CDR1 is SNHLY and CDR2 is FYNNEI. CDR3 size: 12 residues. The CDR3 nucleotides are TGTGCCACCAGTTGGAGCCAAGAGACCCAGTACTTC. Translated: CATSWSQETQYF.

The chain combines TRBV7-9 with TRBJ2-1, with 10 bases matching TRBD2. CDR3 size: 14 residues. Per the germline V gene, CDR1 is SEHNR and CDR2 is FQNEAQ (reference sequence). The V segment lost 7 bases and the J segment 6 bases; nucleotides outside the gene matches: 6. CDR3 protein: CASTLAGASNEQFF. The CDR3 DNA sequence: TGTGCCAGCACCCTAGCGGGAGCGAGCAATGAGCAGTTCTTC.

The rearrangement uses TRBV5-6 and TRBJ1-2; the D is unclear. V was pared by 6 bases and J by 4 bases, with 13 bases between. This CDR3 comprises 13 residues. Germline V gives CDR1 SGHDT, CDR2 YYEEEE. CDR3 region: CASISSGSYGYTF. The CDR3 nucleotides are TGTGCCAGCATCTCATCGGGAAGCTATGGCTACACCTTC.

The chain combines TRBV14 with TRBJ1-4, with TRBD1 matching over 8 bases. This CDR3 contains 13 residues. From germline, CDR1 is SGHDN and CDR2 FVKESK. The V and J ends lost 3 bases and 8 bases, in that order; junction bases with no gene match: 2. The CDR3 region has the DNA TGTGCCAGCAGCCACGACAGGGGCGAAAAACTGTTTTTT. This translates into CASSHDRGEKLFF.

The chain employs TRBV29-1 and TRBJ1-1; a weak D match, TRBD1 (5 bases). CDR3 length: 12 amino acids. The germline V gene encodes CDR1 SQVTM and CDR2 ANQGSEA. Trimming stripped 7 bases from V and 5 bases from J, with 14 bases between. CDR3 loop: CSAQLQGTEAFF. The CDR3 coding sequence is TGCAGCGCCCAACTTCAGGGAACTGAAGCTTTCTTT.

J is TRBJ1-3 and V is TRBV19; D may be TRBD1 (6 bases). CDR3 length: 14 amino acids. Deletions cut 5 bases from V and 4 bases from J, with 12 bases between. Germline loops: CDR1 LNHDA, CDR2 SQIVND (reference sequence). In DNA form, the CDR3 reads TGTGCCAGTAGTTATCAGGGGCTCGGAAACACCATATATTTT. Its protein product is CASSYQGLGNTIYF.

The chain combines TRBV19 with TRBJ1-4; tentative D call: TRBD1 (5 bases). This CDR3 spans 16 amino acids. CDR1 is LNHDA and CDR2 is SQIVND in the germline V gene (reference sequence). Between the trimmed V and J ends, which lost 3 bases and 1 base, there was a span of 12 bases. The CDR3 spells CASSIGGAGTNEKLFF. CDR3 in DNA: TGTGCCAGTAGTATCGGGGGAGCGGGAACTAATGAAAAACTGTTTTTT.

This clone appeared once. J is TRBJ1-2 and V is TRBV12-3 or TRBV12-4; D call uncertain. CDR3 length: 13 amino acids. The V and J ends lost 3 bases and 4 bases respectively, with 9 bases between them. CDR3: CASSLDGRYGYTF. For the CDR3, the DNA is TGTGCCAGCAGTTTGGACGGCCGCTATGGCTACACCTTC.